This is a list of T cell receptor beta chains from one sample in a study of T cells in localized non-small cell lung cancer. Some clones are missing from TCRdb's copy, which holds only in-frame ones; the method was immunoSEQ multiplex PCR. The sample includes roughly 25,000 clones, less than 90% of them seen just once. The sequencing here drew on peripheral blood, taken before any cancer treatment. The receptors were sampled from a female donor aged 60 or older with stage II squamous cell lung carcinoma. Each CDR3 is given without its conserved first and last residue. Clone sizes are given selectively: once, few, many, or a class where the clone is expanded.

clone size | V gene | CDR3 protein
NA | TRBV27 | ASSPGTGRSSYEQY
few | TRBV30 | AWSRGKGGSPLH
NA | TRBV18 | ASSFDSNQPQH
NA | TRBV29-1 | SVPAGVHQETQY
NA | TRBV9 | ASSRRTGTGTNEQY
NA | TRBV6-6 | ASTRSMGEFYEQY
NA | TRBV6-5 | ASSYSYRANQPQH
NA | TRBV5-1 | ASSGQGALETQY
NA | TRBV28 | ASLRLGGFYEQY
NA | TRBV7-2 | ASSPRSSGSSGANVLT
few | TRBV19 | ASTSTGTLLLNQPQH
NA | TRBV7-2 | ASSGDSYNQPQH
NA | TRBV5-1 | ASRTSENNEQF
NA | TRBV27 | ASSPRLTQSYEQY
once | TRBV6-5 | ASSPKVYYNEQF
NA | TRBV28 | ASRPTGTGINQPQH
NA | TRBV5-5 | ASSLRGGDEKLF
NA | TRBV7-9 | ASSQDSATDTQY
NA | TRBV10-3 | ATSSAGGLSEQY
NA | TRBV6-5 | ASSYERGAPLH
NA | TRBV6-5 | ASRESTGYSYEQY
NA | TRBV30 | AWGNGGTGELF
once | TRBV11-2 | ASSLYGGGVYEQY
NA | TRBV9 | ASSPLPGSEKLF
NA | TRBV5-4 | ASSSGNTVGGTEAF
NA | TRBV28 | ASSFFGANVLT
NA | TRBV7-8 | ASSLRWTTYEQY
NA | TRBV10-3 | AISEFQGHGYGYT
NA | TRBV15 | ATSGGQGSYQPQH
once | TRBV18 | ASSPLRAEAF
NA | TRBV10-1 | ASSESSSEQF
NA | TRBV7-9 | ASSLEDLLTGELF